The 27 T cell receptor beta chains listed next were all sequenced from one sample in a study of regulatory T cells in long-lasting Graves disease. The authors built TCR beta libraries using iRepertoire HTBI primers and Arm-PCR of CDR3 regions. TCRdb reprocessed the multiplex PCR reads via MiXCR and lists one record per CDR3 protein. The sample lists 700,000 or so distinct CDR3 sequences, about 32% occurring once. The time point was: persistent/refractory GD, antithyroid drugs over 5 years with positive TRAb. The TCR library was made from RNA that had been extracted from PBMCs in TRIzol. The sequencing used peripheral blood mononuclear cells (PBMCs), collected when the disease was refractory, from a patient treated with antithyroid drugs. These receptors originate from a female donor with Graves disease.

The V gene is TRBV29-1, the J gene TRBJ1-2, with D perhaps TRBD1 (6 bases). Germline V gene lookup returns CDR1 SQVTM and CDR2 ANQGSEA. This CDR3 has 14 residues. V was clipped by 4 bases and J by 0 bases, with 12 bases between them. This CDR3 is CSVANRESNYGYTF. CDR3 DNA sequence: TGCAGCGTTGCTAACAGGGAATCTAACTATGGCTACACCTTC.

This chain connects TRBV7-9 to TRBJ1-5; D gene unclear. V lost 2 bases and J 3 bases, leaving 11 bases between the germline ends. Looked up from germline, CDR1 is SEHNR and CDR2 is FQNEAQ (reference sequence). The CDR3 spans 15 residues. CDR3: CASSLRVGPNQPQHF. The DNA for the CDR3 is TGTGCCAGCAGCTTAAGGGTCGGACCCAATCAGCCCCAGCATTTT.

This clonotype was recorded at least ten times. This CDR3 reads CASRTDRGFEKLFF. CDR3 bases: TGTGCCAGCAGGACGGACAGGGGGTTTGAAAAACTGTTTTTT. The chain has TRBV28 and TRBJ1-4; 10 bases are a match to TRBD1. Germline-derived CDR1 and CDR2 are MDHEN and SYDVKM. CDR3 length: 14 residues. The ends lost 6 bases at V and 7 bases at J; junction bases unmatched: 5.

The chain uses TRBV6-1 and TRBJ1-1; a weak D match, TRBD1 (6 bases). This CDR3 has 15 residues. V was trimmed by 4 bases and J by 1 base, leaving 13 bases between them. CDR1 is MNHNS, CDR2 SASEGT, per germline. The CDR3 nucleotides read TGTGCCAGCAGTGCGTTGACAGGCACGAACACTGAAGCTTTCTTT. This encodes CASSALTGTNTEAFF.

This clonotype was detected only a few times. The rearrangement uses TRBV6-5 and TRBJ1-5; 10 bases line up with TRBD1. Germline V gene sequence: CDR1 MNHEY, CDR2 SVGAGI. CDR3 length equals 16 residues. After removal of 0 bases from V and 2 bases from J, the junction contained 1 base not matched to a gene. The CDR3 reads CASSYSGTGGNQPQHF. In nucleotides, the CDR3 is TGTGCCAGCAGTTACTCCGGGACAGGGGGCAATCAGCCCCAGCATTTT.

V gene TRBV7-9 combines with J gene TRBJ1-1; 8 bases match TRBD1. Germline lookup yields CDR1 SEHNR and CDR2 FQNEAQ (reference sequence). The length of the CDR3 is 16 residues. J was trimmed by 2 bases and V by 4 bases; bases with no gene match: 9. CDR3 sequence (DNA): TGTGCCAGCAGCTCCCAGGGGGCAGAGAGAAACACTGAAGCTTTCTTT. It yields the protein CASSSQGAERNTEAFF.

The chain joins TRBV12-3 or TRBV12-4 to TRBJ1-4; possibly TRBD1 for D (5 bases). V was clipped by 4 bases and J by 8 bases, with 11 bases between them. The CDR3 length is 13 residues. In nucleotides, the CDR3 is TGTGCCAGCAGTTCAGGGTTTTGGGAAAAACTGTTTTTT. Translated: CASSSGFWEKLFF.

This clonotype has only a few counts. Relative to the germline gene, one junction end is altered; a read error may explain this. The chain has TRBV5-1 and TRBJ1-3; D unresolved. The CDR3 sequence is 14 residues long. Germline CDR1 SGHRS, CDR2 YFSETQ. CDR3 region: CASSLGPAGNTIYF. CDR3 in DNA: TGCGCCAGCAGCTTAGGACCCGCTGGGAACACCATATATTTT. The full variable domain, completed using reference TRBV5-1 and TRBJ1-3, is KAGVTQTPRYLIKTRGQQVTLSCSPISGHRSVSWYQQTPGQGLQFLFEYFSETQRNKGNFPGRFSGRQFSNSRSEMNVSTLELGDSALYLCASSLGPAGNTIYFGEGSWLTVV.

This clonotype was recorded a few times. This chain connects TRBV29-1 to TRBJ2-7; unclear D gene. V was pared by 4 bases and J by 0 bases, with 4 bases between. The germline V gene has CDR1 SQVTM and CDR2 ANQGSEA. The length of the CDR3 is 11 residues. The DNA for the CDR3 is TGCAGCGTTGTGATCTCCTACGAGCAGTACTTC. This translates into CSVVISYEQYF.

The chain links TRBV2 to TRBJ2-1, with D hard to call. The CDR3 is 15 residues long. Trimming took off 1 base at V and 7 bases at J, with 14 bases between the two ends. Germline CDR1 reads SNHLY; CDR2 reads FYNNEI. The CDR3 here is CASSEGWPAPNEQFF. DNA for the CDR3: TGTGCCAGCAGTGAAGGTTGGCCAGCCCCTAATGAGCAGTTCTTC.

This clonotype has just a few counts. V gene TRBV29-1 combines with J gene TRBJ2-5; TRBD1 matches at 7 bases. Germline V lookup: CDR1 SQVTM, CDR2 ANQGSEA. V lost 7 bases and J lost 3; bases outside the gene matches: 11. The CDR3 consists of 14 residues. The CDR3 spells CSGSRGDRKETQYF. CDR3 nucleotide sequence: TGCAGCGGATCTAGAGGGGACAGAAAAGAGACCCAGTACTTC.

The chain uses TRBV6-2 or TRBV6-3 and TRBJ1-1; D gene unclear. From germline, CDR1 is MNHEY and CDR2 SVGEGT. The ends were cut back, 3 bases at V and 3 bases at J, with 11 bases in the middle. CDR3 size: 14 residues. This CDR3 is CASSYLEGHTEAFF. CDR3 bases: TGTGCCAGCAGTTATCTTGAGGGCCACACTGAAGCTTTCTTT.

Many counts were recorded for this clonotype. The chain carries TRBV6-1 and TRBJ2-1; D may be TRBD2 (5 bases). CDR1 and CDR2 (germline): MNHNS, SASEGT. Trimming took off 7 bases at V and 0 bases at J, with 13 bases between the two ends. This CDR3 region has 15 residues. In nucleotides, the CDR3 is TGTGCCAGCACGGGAAGACTGAGCTCCTACAATGAGCAGTTCTTC. Translating it yields CASTGRLSSYNEQFF.

This clonotype was found a few times. J is TRBJ2-7 and V is TRBV30; no definite D call. CDR3 length: 13 residues. Trimming stripped 3 bases from V and 4 bases from J, with 13 bases between. CDR1 GTSNPN and CDR2 SVGIG come from the germline V gene (reference sequence). The CDR3 DNA follows: TGTGCCTGGAGGGATCCCGCATGGTACGAGCAGTACTTC. Protein product: CAWRDPAWYEQYF.

The chain joins TRBV7-3 to TRBJ2-4, with D uncertain. Germline V gives CDR1 SGHTA, CDR2 FQGTGA. Trimming pared 5 bases from V and 0 bases from J, leaving 14 bases between. The CDR3 runs 16 residues. The CDR3, as DNA: TGTGCCAGCAGCCCCGGACCGAGCTTAGCCAAAAACATTCAGTACTTC. This translates into CASSPGPSLAKNIQYF.

This clonotype was seen just once. The V and J genes are TRBV29-1 and TRBJ1-1; D unclear. This CDR3 has 12 amino acids. Germline V gene lookup returns CDR1 SQVTM and CDR2 ANQGSEA. With 0 bases removed from V and 4 bases from J, the gap between germline ends came to 6 bases. The CDR3 DNA is TGCAGCGTTGAAGATCTGGTCACTGAAGCTTTCTTT. Its protein is CSVEDLVTEAFF.

The chain joins TRBV5-1 to TRBJ2-4; 8 positions agree with TRBD2. Matching the DNA end better, TRBJ2-7 makes the J call doubtful. CDR1 and CDR2 (germline): SGHRS, YFSETQ. CDR3 length: 14 residues. The CDR3 DNA follows: TGCGCCAGCGCCCCTTTTGCGGGAGGATACGAGCAGTACTTC. Amino acid sequence: CASAPFAGGYEQYF.

This clonotype has only a few counts. The gene calls are TRBV7-3 and TRBJ2-7; TRBD2 aligns across 7 bases. The CDR3 sequence is 14 residues long. V lost 3 bases to trimming and J lost 4 bases; unmatched junction nucleotides: 6. The germline V gene encodes CDR1 SGHTA and CDR2 FQGTGA. CDR3 in DNA: TGTGCCAGCAGCTTCGGCGGGGAGGGGTACGAGCAGTACTTC. This codes for CASSFGGEGYEQYF.

J is TRBJ1-1 and V is TRBV27; 8 positions match TRBD1. The CDR3 has 19 residues. Germline V gene lookup returns CDR1 MNHEY and CDR2 SMNVEV (reference sequence). V was clipped by 4 bases and J by 0 bases; unmatched bases: 16. DNA of the CDR3: TGTGCCAGCAGTTCCCTAGAGCGGAGTCGACAGGGGATGAACACTGAAGCTTTCTTT. As protein: CASSSLERSRQGMNTEAFF.

This clonotype was recorded many times. The V call is TRBV24-1, the J call TRBJ1-1; 7 bases are shared with TRBD1. V trimming: 12 bases; J trimming: 3 bases; junction bases outside the gene matches: 3. Germline V gene sequence: CDR1 KGHDR, CDR2 SFDVKD. This CDR3 region has 11 residues. CDR3 loop: CAPQGYTEAFF. The CDR3 DNA reads TGTGCCCCACAGGGGTACACTGAAGCTTTCTTT.

This clonotype was counted at least ten times. The genes are TRBV19 and TRBJ1-1, with D unclear. The V gene lost 1 base and the J gene lost 2 bases, with 5 bases spanning the gap. Germline-derived CDR1 and CDR2 are LNHDA and SQIVND (reference sequence). There are 13 residues in the CDR3. The CDR3 protein is CASSIAVNTEAFF. The DNA of the CDR3 is TGTGCCAGTAGTATAGCGGTAAACACTGAAGCTTTCTTT.

The CDR3 DNA reads as TGTGCCAGCAGCTTAGGTGTCTCTAGCGGGACTTATTCCTACGAGCAGTACTTC. Protein product: CASSLGVSSGTYSYEQYF. The gene calls are TRBV11-2 and TRBJ2-7; 9 bases fit TRBD2. V shed 1 base, J shed 1 base, and the junction held 11 bases outside the gene matches. The CDR3 is made up of 18 amino acids. The V gene's germline CDR1 is SGHAT and CDR2 FQNNGV.

This clonotype was found a few times. The chain joins TRBV2 to TRBJ2-7; maybe TRBD1 (6 bases). The CDR3 spans 12 residues. Germline values: CDR1 SNHLY, CDR2 FYNNEI. The V and J ends lost 10 bases and 2 bases respectively, with 12 bases between them. DNA of the CDR3: TGTGCCACCAAGGGACATACCTACGAGCAGTACTTC. Translated, it gives CATKGHTYEQYF. The variable domain in full, completed from reference TRBV2 and TRBJ2-7, reads EPEVTQTPSHQVTQMGQEVILRCVPISNHLYFYWYRQILGQKVEFLVSFYNNEISEKSEIFDDQFSVERPDGSNFTLKIRSTKLEDSAMYFCATKGHTYEQYFGPGTRLTVT.

This sequence joins TRBV14 and TRBJ1-2; D may be TRBD1 (5 bases). The germline V and J ends were trimmed by 0 bases and 7 bases, with 9 bases remaining between them. CDR3 size: 13 residues. Germline CDR1 SGHDN, CDR2 FVKESK. CDR3 protein: CASSQEGRGGYTF. The CDR3 DNA reads TGTGCCAGCAGCCAAGAGGGGCGAGGTGGCTACACCTTC. Looking up the rest from reference TRBV14 and TRBJ1-2 gives the full variable domain: EAGVTQFPSHSVIEKGQTVTLRCDPISGHDNLYWYRRVMGKEIKFLLHFVKESKQDESGMPNNRFLAERTGGTYSTLKVQPAELEDSGVYFCASSQEGRGGYTFGSGTRLTVV.

The table lists this clonotype with a few counts. The rearrangement links TRBV25-1 to TRBJ2-7; no reliable D call. From germline, CDR1 is MGHDK and CDR2 SYGVNS. With 3 bases removed from V and 4 bases from J, the gap between germline ends came to 10 bases. This CDR3 has 13 residues. The CDR3 sequence: CASSELISYEQYF. The CDR3 DNA reads TGTGCCAGCAGTGAGCTAATAAGTTACGAGCAGTACTTC.

This clonotype was detected only a few times. The J gene is TRBJ1-5, the V gene TRBV20-1, with a possible D match to TRBD1 (5 bases). The germline V gene encodes CDR1 DFQATT and CDR2 SNEGSKA (reference sequence). The CDR3 has 16 amino acids. V was trimmed by 1 base and J by 4 bases, leaving 17 bases between them. CDR3 residues: CSARVGGRGGNQPQHF. The CDR3, as DNA: TGCAGTGCTAGAGTGGGGGGAAGGGGTGGTAATCAGCCCCAGCATTTT.

In this sample, this clonotype turned up once. The gene calls are TRBV29-1 and TRBJ2-5; no definite D call. Trimming removed 0 bases from V and 5 bases from J, with 19 bases in between. The CDR3 totals 16 residues. Per germline, CDR1 SQVTM and CDR2 ANQGSEA. The CDR3 here is CSVEDQDRQPWETQYF. CDR3 in DNA: TGCAGCGTTGAAGATCAGGACCGCCAACCTTGGGAGACCCAGTACTTC. Full variable domain (rest looked up from reference TRBV29-1 and TRBJ2-5): SAVISQKPSRDICQRGTSLTIQCQVDSQVTMMFWYRQQPGQSLTLIATANQGSEATYESGFVIDKFPISRPNLTFSTLTVSNMSPEDSSIYLCSVEDQDRQPWETQYFGPGTRLLVL.